The present T cell receptor beta chain was sequenced within a study of OX40 agonist ivuxolimab in advanced cancers. Clones were read by immunoSEQ multiplex PCR, and TCRdb kept only the in-frame ones, dropping some. Of 59,000 or so clones in the sample, around 87% were seen once. The CDR3 runs to 13 residues. Trimming left V 4 bases short and J 3 bases short, with 8 bases between. CDR1 and CDR2 (germline): SNHLY, FYNNEI. This clone came up once. Blood draws occurred at baseline, cycle 4 day 1, and cycle 7 day 1. The J gene is TRBJ2-3, the V gene TRBV2; D uncertain. The TCR sequence derives from an adult with an advanced solid tumor such as melanoma, head and neck, liver or kidney cancer. The sequencing here drew on CD4+ or CD8+ T cells sorted from blood, taken in a trial of the OX40 agonist ivuxolimab. DNA for the CDR3: TGTGCCAGCAGTGTGGATCGAACAGATACGCAGTATTTT. The encoded protein is CASSVDRTDTQYF.